The 15 T cell receptor beta chains presented below share a single source sample, sequenced in a study of blood T cells in healthy people across ages (dated by TCRdb to about 2015). The library was made by 5' RACE. Instrument used: Illumina HiSeq 2500. A second PCR of about 7 to 12 cycles was run with a J-beta primer mix and a sample-barcoded 5' primer. TCRdb passed the public sequencing reads through fastp at Q25 and MiXCR, retaining productive beta sequences. CDR3 protein duplicates are merged, each entry listing the most common genes and DNA. Here the sample has about 1.4 million distinct CDR3 sequences; approximately 63% occur a single time. The top ten hold 6.5% to 8.5% of the sample. The material sequenced was blood. The receptor set was obtained from a man younger than 30 in good health.

The chain couples TRBV29-1 to TRBJ1-2; no firm D call. CDR3 length equals 15 residues. From germline, CDR1 is SQVTM and CDR2 ANQGSEA. With 0 bases removed from V and 8 bases from J, the gap between germline ends came to 19 bases. The CDR3 nucleotides read TGCAGCGTTGAAGACCCCACCCTGGGGAGACTCGGCTACACCTTC. It encodes CSVEDPTLGRLGYTF.

Turning to this clonotype: Because it lacks the conserved phenylalanine or tryptophan at the end, this CDR3 is likely a read error. The DNA is omitted, as the CDR3 cannot be located on it reliably, and the CDR3 follows TCRdb's listing. V is TRBV7-9 and J is TRBJ1-1. The V gene's germline CDR1 is SEHNR and CDR2 FQNEAQ (reference sequence). The CDR3 sequence runs 12 residues, both termini included. The CDR3 spells CASSLGYSEVFL.

The chain employs TRBV6-1 and TRBJ1-5; the D is unclear. The CDR3 loop spans 11 amino acids. Germline values: CDR1 MNHNS, CDR2 SASEGT. V shed 8 bases and J shed 6 bases, with 8 bases lying between them. The CDR3 bases are TGTGCCAGCGGGTTAGGTCAGCCCCAGCATTTT. This sequence encodes CASGLGQPQHF.

There are a few counts of this clonotype. V gene TRBV20-1 combines with J gene TRBJ2-3, with 7 bases fitting TRBD2. After removal of 6 bases from V and 2 bases from J, the junction contained 5 bases not matched to a gene. Germline values: CDR1 DFQATT, CDR2 SNEGSKA (reference sequence). The CDR3 consists of 13 residues. Written as DNA, the CDR3 is TGCAGTGCGGGGGGGTCCATCACAGATACGCAGTATTTT. Amino acid sequence: CSAGGSITDTQYF.

In its sample, this clonotype was seen a few times. The rearrangement joins TRBV6-6 to TRBJ2-7; a possible D gene is TRBD2 (5 bases). The CDR3 has 14 residues. Trimming took 4 bases from V and 3 from J, leaving 13 bases between them. CDR1 is MNHNY, CDR2 SVGAGI, per germline (reference sequence). CDR3 DNA sequence: TGTGCCAGCAGTTCCGAGGGCGGGTACTACGAGCAGTACTTC. It specifies CASSSEGGYYEQYF.

As for this clonotype: A read error may produce the germline difference seen at one junction end. This rearrangement joins TRBV2 to TRBJ2-1; a weak D match, TRBD2 (5 bases). The CDR3 extends over 13 amino acids. Per germline, CDR1 SNHLY and CDR2 FYNNEI. The CDR3 spells CASSARPSNGQFF. Here the CDR3 DNA reads TGTGCCAGCAGTGCTAGACCTAGCAATGGGCAGTTCTTC.

This chain uses TRBV11-2 with TRBJ2-1; possibly TRBD2 for D (6 bases). The CDR3 has 15 amino acids. Between the trimmed V and J ends, which lost 2 bases and 7 bases, there was a span of 15 bases. The V gene's germline CDR1 is SGHAT and CDR2 FQNNGV. This chain's CDR3 is CASSLRWGDGNEQFF. The CDR3 DNA is TGTGCCAGCAGCTTAAGGTGGGGGGATGGGAATGAGCAGTTCTTC. Complete variable domain (other parts from reference TRBV11-2 and TRBJ2-1): EAGVAQSPRYKIIEKRQSVAFWCNPISGHATLYWYQQILGQGPKLLIQFQNNGVVDDSQLPKDRFSAERLKGVDSTLKIQPAKLEDSAVYLCASSLRWGDGNEQFFGPGTRLTVL.

The chain recombines TRBV10-3 with TRBJ1-6; D is ambiguous. V lost 6 bases and J 6 bases, leaving 12 bases between the germline ends. Germline V gene data show CDR1 as ENHRY and CDR2 as SYGVKD. The CDR3 sequence is 14 residues long. The CDR3 bases are TGTGCCATCAGCACGGGAAGCCCTAATTCACCCCTCCACTTT. Residues: CAISTGSPNSPLHF.

In this sample, this clonotype turned up a few times. This sequence joins TRBV28 and TRBJ2-1, with 8 bases aligning to TRBD2. Losses at the gene ends were 5 bases for V and 5 bases for J; bases not matched to a gene: 5. The CDR3 extends over 14 amino acids. The V gene's germline CDR1 is MDHEN and CDR2 SYDVKM. The CDR3 loop is CASSHLGGDNEQFF. In DNA form, the CDR3 reads TGTGCCAGCAGTCACCTCGGGGGGGACAATGAGCAGTTCTTC.

This clonotype was found once. CDR3 DNA sequence: TGTGCCAGCAGACCAACAGGGGGGGCCGAAGAGACCCAGTATTTT. This codes for CASRPTGGAEETQYF. V usage is TRBV11-2 and J usage is TRBJ2-3, with D possibly being TRBD1 (8 bases). CDR1 is SGHAT, CDR2 FQNNGV, per germline. The V and J ends lost 6 bases and 12 bases respectively, with 25 bases between them. CDR3 length: 15 amino acids.

This clonotype came up a few times. V usage is TRBV12-3 or TRBV12-4 and J usage is TRBJ2-1, with D unresolved. Trimming left V 6 bases short and J 7 bases short, with 13 bases between. CDR3 length: 13 amino acids. CDR3 loop: CASSLTINNEQFF. As DNA, the CDR3 is TGTGCCAGCAGCCTCACTATAAATAATGAGCAGTTCTTC.

The sample holds a few counts of this clonotype. The chain combines TRBV29-1 with TRBJ2-1, with 13 bases matching TRBD2. This CDR3 has 14 amino acids. Germline loops: CDR1 SQVTM, CDR2 ANQGSEA. Trimming removed 6 bases from V and 5 bases from J; junction bases left unmatched: 4. This CDR3 reads CSVRTSGSNNEQFF. CDR3 nucleotide sequence: TGCAGCGTCCGGACTAGCGGGAGTAACAATGAGCAGTTCTTC.

V is TRBV11-2 and J is TRBJ2-7, with D possibly matching TRBD1 (5 bases). The J call may be incorrect, as the DNA end agrees better with TRBJ2-5. The CDR3 covers 17 residues. CDR1 SGHAT and CDR2 FQNNGV come from the germline V gene. The CDR3: CASSLGQGVWQKETQYF. CDR3 in DNA: TGTGCCAGCAGCTTAGGTCAGGGTGTATGGCAAAAAGAGACCCAGTACTTC.

This rearrangement joins TRBV29-1 to TRBJ1-1, with 8 bases matching TRBD1. The CDR3 extends over 15 amino acids. CDR1 is SQVTM, CDR2 ANQGSEA, per germline. Trimming cost V 4 bases and J 1 base; bases outside gene matches: 8. The CDR3 nucleotides are TGCAGCGTTGTCACCCCCAGGGGGCGGAACACTGAAGCTTTCTTT. This sequence encodes CSVVTPRGRNTEAFF. Supplemented by reference TRBV29-1 and TRBJ1-1, the full variable domain reads SAVISQKPSRDICQRGTSLTIQCQVDSQVTMMFWYRQQPGQSLTLIATANQGSEATYESGFVIDKFPISRPNLTFSTLTVSNMSPEDSSIYLCSVVTPRGRNTEAFFGQGTRLTVV.

V gene TRBV7-9 combines with J gene TRBJ2-7, with 11 positions matching TRBD2. This CDR3 comprises 16 residues. J gave up 3 bases and V 4 bases, and 8 bases lay outside the gene matches. Germline CDR1 is SEHNR and CDR2 is FQNEAQ (reference sequence). CDR3 amino acids: CASSSFETSGNYEQYF. The DNA for the CDR3 is TGTGCCAGCAGCTCCTTCGAGACTAGCGGGAACTACGAGCAGTACTTC. The variable domain in full, completed from reference TRBV7-9 and TRBJ2-7, reads DTGVSQNPRHKITKRGQNVTFRCDPISEHNRLYWYRQTLGQGPEFLTYFQNEAQLEKSRLLSDRFSAERPKGSFSTLEIQRTEQGDSAMYLCASSSFETSGNYEQYFGPGTRLTVT.